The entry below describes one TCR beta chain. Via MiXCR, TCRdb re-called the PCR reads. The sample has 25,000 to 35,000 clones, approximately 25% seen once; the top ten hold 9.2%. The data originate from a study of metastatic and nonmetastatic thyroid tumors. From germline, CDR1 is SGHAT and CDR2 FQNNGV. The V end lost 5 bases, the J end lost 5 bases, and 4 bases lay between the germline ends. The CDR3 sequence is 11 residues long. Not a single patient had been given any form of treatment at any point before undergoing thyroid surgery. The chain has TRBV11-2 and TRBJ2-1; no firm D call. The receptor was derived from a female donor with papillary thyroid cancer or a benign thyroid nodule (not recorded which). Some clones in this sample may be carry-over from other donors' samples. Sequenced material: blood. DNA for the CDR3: TGTGCCAGCAGCGAAGACAATGAGCAGTTCTTC. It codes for CASSEDNEQFF.